These 7 T cell receptor beta chains were all obtained from the same sample, sequenced in a study of blood T cell repertoires in COVID-19. Measured with immunoSEQ multiplex PCR; TCRdb has only the in-frame clones, and not every one. The sample lists roughly 65,000 clones, 75% to 90% occurring once. Material for sequencing was peripheral blood. The receptor set was obtained from a woman aged 80 or older with active or convalescent COVID-19.

The chain combines TRBV7-6 with TRBJ2-1; 7 bases fit TRBD2. CDR1 and CDR2 (germline): SGHVS, FNYEAQ. V was pared by 4 bases and J by 0 bases, with 6 bases of the junction left unmatched. The CDR3 sequence is 16 residues long. The CDR3 protein is CASSSRGELSYNEQFF. The CDR3 coding sequence is TGTGCCAGCAGCTCACGGGGGGAACTCTCCTACAATGAGCAGTTCTTC.

This chain joins TRBV6-5 and TRBJ1-1; no reliable D call. The length of the CDR3 is 12 residues. Germline assignment: CDR1 MNHEY and CDR2 SVGAGI. V was shortened by 6 bases and J by 10 bases, with 15 bases between the two germline ends. The CDR3 nucleotides read TGTGCCAGCAGCTCCGACCGCTCGGGAGCTTTCTTT. Translation gives CASSSDRSGAFF.

The rearrangement joins TRBV24-1 to TRBJ1-6, with 9 bases matching TRBD1. This CDR3 contains 18 residues. With V trimmed by 4 bases and J by 9 bases, 15 bases remained unmatched. The germline gives CDR1 KGHDR, CDR2 SFDVKD. The CDR3: CATSEALNGTGMRSPLHF. CDR3 bases: TGTGCCACCAGTGAAGCCCTGAACGGGACAGGGATGCGTTCACCCCTCCACTTT.

This clone was recorded only once. The rearrangement links TRBV6-6 to TRBJ2-5, with 9 bases matching TRBD2. Germline V gives CDR1 MNHNY, CDR2 SVGAGI (reference sequence). The CDR3 sequence is 15 residues long. The trim removed 6 bases at V and 3 bases at J, leaving 8 bases unmatched. The CDR3 loop is CASSRAGGGEETQYF. The CDR3 DNA follows: TGTGCCAGCAGCCGCGCGGGCGGGGGGGAAGAGACCCAGTACTTC.

The rearrangement joins TRBV4-3 to TRBJ2-3, with 8 bases lining up with TRBD2. The J segment lost 6 bases and the V segment lost 0 bases, leaving 14 bases of the junction unmatched. Germline lookup yields CDR1 LGHNA and CDR2 YSLEER. The CDR3 has 18 residues. In DNA, the CDR3 is TGCGCCAGCAGCCAAGATCGGGGACGGGGGGGCCCCCCCGATACGCAGTATTTT. It translates to CASSQDRGRGGPPDTQYF.

The rearrangement joins TRBV4-1 to TRBJ1-2; 7 nucleotides agree with TRBD1. The CDR3 runs 14 residues. V lost 4 bases, J lost 6 bases, and 8 bases stayed unmatched. Germline V gene data show CDR1 as MGHRA and CDR2 as YSYEKL. CDR3 in DNA: TGCGCCAGCAGCCCACAGGGGAGTCGTAATGGCTACACCTTC. Its translation: CASSPQGSRNGYTF.

This sequence joins TRBV6-5 and TRBJ2-1; D uncertain. The CDR3 is made up of 12 amino acids. Germline V CDR1 and CDR2: MNHEY, SVGAGI. The V gene lost 6 bases and the J gene lost 6 bases, with 9 bases spanning the gap. This CDR3 reads CASRSPGNEQFF. CDR3 in DNA: TGTGCCAGCAGGTCCCCGGGCAATGAGCAGTTCTTC.